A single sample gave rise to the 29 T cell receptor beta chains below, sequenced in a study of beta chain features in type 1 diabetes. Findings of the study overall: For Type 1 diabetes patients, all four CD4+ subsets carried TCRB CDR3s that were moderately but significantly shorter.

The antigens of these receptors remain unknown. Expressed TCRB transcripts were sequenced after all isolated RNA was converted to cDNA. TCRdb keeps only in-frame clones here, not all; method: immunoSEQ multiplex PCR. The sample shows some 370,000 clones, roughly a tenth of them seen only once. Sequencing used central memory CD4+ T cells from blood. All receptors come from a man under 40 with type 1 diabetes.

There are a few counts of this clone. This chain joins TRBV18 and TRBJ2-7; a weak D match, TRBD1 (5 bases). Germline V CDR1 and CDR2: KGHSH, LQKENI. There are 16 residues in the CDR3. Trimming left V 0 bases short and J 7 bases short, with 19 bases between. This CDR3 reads CASSPPQGFIKIEQYF. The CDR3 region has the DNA TGTGCCAGCTCACCACCCCAGGGCTTCATTAAGATAGAGCAGTACTTC.

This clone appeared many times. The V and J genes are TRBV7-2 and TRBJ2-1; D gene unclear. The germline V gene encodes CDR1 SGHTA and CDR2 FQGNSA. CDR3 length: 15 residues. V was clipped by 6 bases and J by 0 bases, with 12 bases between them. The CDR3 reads CASRSLGISYNEQFF. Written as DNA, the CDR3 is TGTGCCAGCAGGTCCCTTGGCATCTCCTACAATGAGCAGTTCTTC.

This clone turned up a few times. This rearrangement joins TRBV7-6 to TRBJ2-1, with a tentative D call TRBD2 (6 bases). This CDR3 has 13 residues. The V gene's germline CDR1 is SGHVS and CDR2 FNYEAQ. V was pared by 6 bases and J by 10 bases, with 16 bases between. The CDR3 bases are TGTGCCAGCAGTTTCACGGGAGTCCAGGAGCAGTTCTTC. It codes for CASSFTGVQEQFF.

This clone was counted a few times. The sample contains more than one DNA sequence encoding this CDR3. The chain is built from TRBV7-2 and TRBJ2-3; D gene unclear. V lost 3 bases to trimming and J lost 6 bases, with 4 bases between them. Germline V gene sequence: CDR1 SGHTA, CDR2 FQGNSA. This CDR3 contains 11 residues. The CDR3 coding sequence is TGTGCCAGCAGCTTCAGCGATACGCAGTATTTT. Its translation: CASSFSDTQYF.

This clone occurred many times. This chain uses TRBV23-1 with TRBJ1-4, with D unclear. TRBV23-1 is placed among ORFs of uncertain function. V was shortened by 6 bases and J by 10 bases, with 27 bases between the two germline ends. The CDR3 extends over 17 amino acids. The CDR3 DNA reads TGCGCCAGCAGCTTTAGCCCCCGGGCCGAGGTTGTTCGAAAACTGTTTTTT. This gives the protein CASSFSPRAEVVRKLFF.

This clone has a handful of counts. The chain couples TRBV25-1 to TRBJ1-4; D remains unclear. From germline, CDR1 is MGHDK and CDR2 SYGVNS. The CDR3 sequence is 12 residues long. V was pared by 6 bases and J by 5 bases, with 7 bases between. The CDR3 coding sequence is TGTGCCAGCAGGATAGGAAATGAAAAACTGTTTTTT. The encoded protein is CASRIGNEKLFF.

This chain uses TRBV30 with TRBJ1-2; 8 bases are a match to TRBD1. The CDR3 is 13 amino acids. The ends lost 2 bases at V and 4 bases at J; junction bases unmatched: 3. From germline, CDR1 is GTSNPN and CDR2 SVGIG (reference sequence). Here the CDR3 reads CAWSSGQGYGYTF. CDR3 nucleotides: TGTGCCTGGAGTAGCGGACAGGGCTATGGCTACACCTTC.

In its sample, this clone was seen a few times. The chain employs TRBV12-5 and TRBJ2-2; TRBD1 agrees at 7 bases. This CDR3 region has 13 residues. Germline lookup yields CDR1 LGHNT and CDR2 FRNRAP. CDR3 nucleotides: TGTGCGCCCGGGACAGAGAACACCGGGGAGCTGTTTTTT. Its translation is CAPGTENTGELFF. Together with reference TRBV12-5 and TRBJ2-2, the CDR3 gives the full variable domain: DARVTQTPRHKVTEMGQEVTMRCQPILGHNTVFWYRQTMMQGLELLAYFRNRAPLDDSGMPKDRFSAEMPDATLATLKIQPSEPRDSAVYFCAPGTENTGELFFGEGSRLTVL.

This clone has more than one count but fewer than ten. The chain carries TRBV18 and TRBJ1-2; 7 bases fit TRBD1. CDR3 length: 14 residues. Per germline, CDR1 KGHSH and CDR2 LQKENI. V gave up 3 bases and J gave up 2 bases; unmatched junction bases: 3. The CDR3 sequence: CASSPPDRNYGYTF. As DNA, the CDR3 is TGTGCCAGCTCACCCCCGGACAGGAACTATGGCTACACCTTC.

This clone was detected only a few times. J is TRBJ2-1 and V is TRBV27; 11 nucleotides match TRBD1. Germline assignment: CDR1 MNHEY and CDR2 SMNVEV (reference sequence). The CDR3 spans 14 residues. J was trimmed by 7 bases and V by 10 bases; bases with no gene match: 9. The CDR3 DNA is TGTGCCACCATAAAGGGGACAGGGGGTAATGAGCAGTTCTTC. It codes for CATIKGTGGNEQFF.

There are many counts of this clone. The CDR3, as DNA: TGTGCCTGGAGTGTAAAACAGAAGAATCAGCCCCAGCATTTT. Protein product: CAWSVKQKNQPQHF. The chain carries TRBV30 and TRBJ1-5, with unresolved D. Trimming removed 0 bases from V and 4 bases from J, with 10 bases in between. There are 14 residues in the CDR3. Germline loops: CDR1 GTSNPN, CDR2 SVGIG (reference sequence). Full variable domain (outside the CDR3, taken from reference TRBV30 and TRBJ1-5): SQTIHQWPATLVQPVGSPLSLECTVEGTSNPNLYWYRQAAGRGLQLLFYSVGIGQISSEVPQNLSASRPQDRQFILSSKKLLLSDSGFYLCAWSVKQKNQPQHFGDGTRLSIL.

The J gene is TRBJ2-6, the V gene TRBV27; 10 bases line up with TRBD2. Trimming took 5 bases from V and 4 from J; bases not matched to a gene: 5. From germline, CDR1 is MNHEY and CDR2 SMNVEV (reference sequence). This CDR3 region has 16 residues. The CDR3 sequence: CASSSGRAAGANVLTF. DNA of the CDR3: TGTGCCAGCAGTAGCGGGAGGGCCGCCGGGGCCAACGTCCTGACTTTC.

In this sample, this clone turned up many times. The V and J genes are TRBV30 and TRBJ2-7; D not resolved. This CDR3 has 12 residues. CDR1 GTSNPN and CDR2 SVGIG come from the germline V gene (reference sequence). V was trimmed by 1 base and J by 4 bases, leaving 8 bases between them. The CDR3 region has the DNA TGTGCCTGGAGTGCAGGAGCTTACGAGCAGTACTTC. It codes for CAWSAGAYEQYF.

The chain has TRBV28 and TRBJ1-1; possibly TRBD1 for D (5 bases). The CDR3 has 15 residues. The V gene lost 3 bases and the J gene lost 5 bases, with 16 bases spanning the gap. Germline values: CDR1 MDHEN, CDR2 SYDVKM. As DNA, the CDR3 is TGTGCCAGCAGTTTCTCGTCCAGGGTCGGGACTGAAGCTTTCTTT. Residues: CASSFSSRVGTEAFF.

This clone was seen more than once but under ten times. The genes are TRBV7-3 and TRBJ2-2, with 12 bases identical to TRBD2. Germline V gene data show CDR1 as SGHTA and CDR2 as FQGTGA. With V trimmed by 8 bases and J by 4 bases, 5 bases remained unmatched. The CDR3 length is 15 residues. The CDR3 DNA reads TGTGCCAGCGCACAACTAGCGGGAGGCACCGGGGAGCTGTTTTTT. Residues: CASAQLAGGTGELFF.

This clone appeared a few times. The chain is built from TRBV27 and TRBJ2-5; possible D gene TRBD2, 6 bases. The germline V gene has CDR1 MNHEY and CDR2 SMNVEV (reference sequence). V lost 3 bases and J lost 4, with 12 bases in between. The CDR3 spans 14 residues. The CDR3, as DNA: TGTGCCAGCAGTTTCAACGGGAGAGGAGAGACCCAGTACTTC. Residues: CASSFNGRGETQYF.

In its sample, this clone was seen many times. In DNA form, the CDR3 reads TGTGCCAGCTCACCTCGGGGGACTAGCGGGAGTGGCAATGAGCAGTTCTTC. As protein: CASSPRGTSGSGNEQFF. The chain couples TRBV18 to TRBJ2-1; 14 bases map to TRBD2. Looked up from germline, CDR1 is KGHSH and CDR2 is LQKENI. The CDR3 contains 17 residues. Trimming took 3 bases from V and 6 from J; bases not matched to a gene: 7.

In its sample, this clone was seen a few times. The CDR3 here is CASSLASEAKNIQYF. In DNA form, the CDR3 reads TGTGCCAGCAGCTTGGCGTCCGAAGCCAAAAACATTCAGTACTTC. This chain joins TRBV9 and TRBJ2-4; D unresolved. This CDR3 is 15 amino acids long. Germline CDR1 and CDR2: SGDLS and YYNGEE. V was cut by 4 bases and J by 0 bases, with 11 bases left in between.

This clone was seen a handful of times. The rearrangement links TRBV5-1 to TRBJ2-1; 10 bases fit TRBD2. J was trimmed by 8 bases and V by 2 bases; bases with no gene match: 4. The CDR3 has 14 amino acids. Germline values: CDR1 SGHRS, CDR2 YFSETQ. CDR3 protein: CASSFASGSDEQFF. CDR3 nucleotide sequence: TGCGCCAGCAGCTTCGCTAGCGGGAGCGATGAGCAGTTCTTC.

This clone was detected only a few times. The CDR3 here is CASSDHGGLAVGEQFF. CDR3 DNA: TGTGCCAGCAGTGACCATGGGGGACTAGCGGTTGGGGAGCAGTTCTTC. The chain combines TRBV6-1 with TRBJ2-1; 11 bases map to TRBD2. The CDR3 contains 16 residues. The germline CDR1 and CDR2 sequences are MNHNS and SASEGT. V shed 3 bases, J shed 10 bases, and the junction held 11 bases outside the gene matches.

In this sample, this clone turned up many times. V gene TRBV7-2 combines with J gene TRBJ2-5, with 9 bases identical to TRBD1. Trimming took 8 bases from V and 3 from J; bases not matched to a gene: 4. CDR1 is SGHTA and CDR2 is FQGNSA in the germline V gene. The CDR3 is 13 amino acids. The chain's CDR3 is CASGWTGEETQYF. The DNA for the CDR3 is TGTGCCAGCGGATGGACAGGGGAAGAGACCCAGTACTTC.

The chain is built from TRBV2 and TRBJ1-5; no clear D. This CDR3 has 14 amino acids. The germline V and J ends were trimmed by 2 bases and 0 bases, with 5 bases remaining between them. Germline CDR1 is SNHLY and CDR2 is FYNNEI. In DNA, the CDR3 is TGTGCCAGCAGTGAACGATATAGCAATCAGCCCCAGCATTTT. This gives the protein CASSERYSNQPQHF.

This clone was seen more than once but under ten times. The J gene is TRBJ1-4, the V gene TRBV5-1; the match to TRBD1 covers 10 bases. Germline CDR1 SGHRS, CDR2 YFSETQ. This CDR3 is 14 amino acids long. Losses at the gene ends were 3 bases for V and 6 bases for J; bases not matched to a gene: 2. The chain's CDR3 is CASSWTGGYEKLFF. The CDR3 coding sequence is TGCGCCAGCAGCTGGACAGGGGGATATGAAAAACTGTTTTTT.

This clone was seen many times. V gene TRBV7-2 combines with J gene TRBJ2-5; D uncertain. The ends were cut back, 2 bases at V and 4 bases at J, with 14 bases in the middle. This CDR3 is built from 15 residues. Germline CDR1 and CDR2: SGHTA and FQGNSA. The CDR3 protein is CASSLKVAQRETQYF. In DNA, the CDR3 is TGTGCCAGCAGCTTAAAAGTCGCCCAACGAGAGACCCAGTACTTC.

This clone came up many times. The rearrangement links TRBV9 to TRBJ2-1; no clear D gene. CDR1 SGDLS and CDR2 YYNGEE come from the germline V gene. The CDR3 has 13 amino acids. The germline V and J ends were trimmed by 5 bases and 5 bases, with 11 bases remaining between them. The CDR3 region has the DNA TGTGCCAGCAGTACGGACGCTGACAATGAGCAGTTCTTC. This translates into CASSTDADNEQFF.

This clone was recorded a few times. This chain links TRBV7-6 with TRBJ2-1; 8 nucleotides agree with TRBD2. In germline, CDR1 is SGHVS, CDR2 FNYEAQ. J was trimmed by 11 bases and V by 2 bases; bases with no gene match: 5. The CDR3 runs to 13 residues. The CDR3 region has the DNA TGTGCCAGCAGCTTATCGGGACTAGAGAAGCAGTTCTTC. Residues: CASSLSGLEKQFF.

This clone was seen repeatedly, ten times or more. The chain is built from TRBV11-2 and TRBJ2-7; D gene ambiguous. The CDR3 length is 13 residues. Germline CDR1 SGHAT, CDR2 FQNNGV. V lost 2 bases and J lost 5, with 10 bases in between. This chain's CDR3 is CASSLLSWDEQYF. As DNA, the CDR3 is TGTGCCAGCAGCTTACTGTCCTGGGACGAGCAGTACTTC.

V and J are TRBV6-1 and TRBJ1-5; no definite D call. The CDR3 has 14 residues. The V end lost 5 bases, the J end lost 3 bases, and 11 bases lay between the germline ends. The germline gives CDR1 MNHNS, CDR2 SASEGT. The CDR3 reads CASSYGGNNQPQHF. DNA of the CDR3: TGTGCCAGCAGTTATGGAGGGAACAATCAGCCCCAGCATTTT.

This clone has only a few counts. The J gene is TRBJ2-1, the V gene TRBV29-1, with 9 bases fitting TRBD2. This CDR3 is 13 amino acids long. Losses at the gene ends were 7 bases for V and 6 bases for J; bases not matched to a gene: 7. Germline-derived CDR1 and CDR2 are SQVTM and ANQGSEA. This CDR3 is CSGGGTSPNEQFF. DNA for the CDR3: TGCAGCGGAGGGGGGACTAGCCCCAATGAGCAGTTCTTC.